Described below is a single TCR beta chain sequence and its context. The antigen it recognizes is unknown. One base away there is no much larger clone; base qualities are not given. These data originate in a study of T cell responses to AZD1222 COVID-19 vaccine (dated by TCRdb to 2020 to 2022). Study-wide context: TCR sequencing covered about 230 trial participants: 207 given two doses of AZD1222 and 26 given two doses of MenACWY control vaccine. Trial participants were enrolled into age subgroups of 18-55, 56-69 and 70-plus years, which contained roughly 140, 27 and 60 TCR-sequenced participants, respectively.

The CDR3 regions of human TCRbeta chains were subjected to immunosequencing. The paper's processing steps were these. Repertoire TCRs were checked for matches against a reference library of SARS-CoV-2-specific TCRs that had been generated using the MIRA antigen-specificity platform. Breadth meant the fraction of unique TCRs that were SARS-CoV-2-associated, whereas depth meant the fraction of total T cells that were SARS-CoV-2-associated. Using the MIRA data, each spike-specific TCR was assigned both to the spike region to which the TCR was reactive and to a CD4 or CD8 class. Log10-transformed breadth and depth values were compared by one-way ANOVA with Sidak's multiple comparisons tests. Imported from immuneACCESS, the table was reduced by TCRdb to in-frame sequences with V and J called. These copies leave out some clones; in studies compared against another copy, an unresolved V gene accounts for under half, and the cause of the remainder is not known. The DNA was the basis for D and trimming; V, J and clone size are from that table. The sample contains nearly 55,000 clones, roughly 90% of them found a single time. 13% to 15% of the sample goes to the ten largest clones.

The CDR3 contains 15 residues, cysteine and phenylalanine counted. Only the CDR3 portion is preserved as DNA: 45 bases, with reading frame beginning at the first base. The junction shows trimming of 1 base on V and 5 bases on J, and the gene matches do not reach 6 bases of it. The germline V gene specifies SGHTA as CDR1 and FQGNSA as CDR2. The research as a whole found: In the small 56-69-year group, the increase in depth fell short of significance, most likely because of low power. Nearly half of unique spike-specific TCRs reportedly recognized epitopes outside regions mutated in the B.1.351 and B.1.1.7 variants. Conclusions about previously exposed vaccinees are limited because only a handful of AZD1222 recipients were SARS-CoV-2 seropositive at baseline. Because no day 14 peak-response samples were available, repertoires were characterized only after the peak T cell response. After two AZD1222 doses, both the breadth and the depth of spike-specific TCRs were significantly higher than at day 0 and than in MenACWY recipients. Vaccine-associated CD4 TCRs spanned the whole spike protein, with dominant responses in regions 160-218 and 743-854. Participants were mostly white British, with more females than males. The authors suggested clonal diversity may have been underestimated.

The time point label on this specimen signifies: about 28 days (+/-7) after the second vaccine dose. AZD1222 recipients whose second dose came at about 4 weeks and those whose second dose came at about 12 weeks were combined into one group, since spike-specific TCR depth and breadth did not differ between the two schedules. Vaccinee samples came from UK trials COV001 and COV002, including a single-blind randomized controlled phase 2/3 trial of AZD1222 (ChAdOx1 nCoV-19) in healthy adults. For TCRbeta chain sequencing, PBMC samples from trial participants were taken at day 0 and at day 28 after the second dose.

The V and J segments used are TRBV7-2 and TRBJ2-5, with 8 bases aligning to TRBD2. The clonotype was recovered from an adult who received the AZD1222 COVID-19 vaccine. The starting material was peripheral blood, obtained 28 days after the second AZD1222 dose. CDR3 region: CASSLGTSRRETQYF. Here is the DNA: TGTGCCAGCAGCTTAGGGACTAGCCGTCGGGAGACCCAGTACTTC.